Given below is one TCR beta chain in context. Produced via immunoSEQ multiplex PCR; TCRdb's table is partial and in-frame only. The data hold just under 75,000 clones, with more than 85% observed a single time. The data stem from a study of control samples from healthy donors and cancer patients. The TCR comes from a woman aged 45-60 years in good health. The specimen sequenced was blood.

CDR3 sequence reads: CASSLGEMEPQHF. The CDR3 nucleotides read TGTGCCAGCAGCTTGGGGGAAATGGAGCCCCAGCATTTT. The rearrangement links TRBV7-6 to TRBJ1-5, with D possibly being TRBD1 (5 bases). The length of the CDR3 is 13 residues. The V gene lost 3 bases and the J gene lost 8 bases, with 11 bases spanning the gap. The germline V gene encodes CDR1 SGHVS and CDR2 FNYEAQ.